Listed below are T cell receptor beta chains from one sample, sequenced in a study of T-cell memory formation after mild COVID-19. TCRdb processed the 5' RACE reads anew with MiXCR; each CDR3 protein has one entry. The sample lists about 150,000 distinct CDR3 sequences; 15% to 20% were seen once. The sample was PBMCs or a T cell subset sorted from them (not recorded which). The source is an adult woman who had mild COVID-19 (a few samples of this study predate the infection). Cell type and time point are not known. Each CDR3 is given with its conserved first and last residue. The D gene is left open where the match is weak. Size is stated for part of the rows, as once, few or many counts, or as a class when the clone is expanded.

CASSLAGTGNRNQPQHF	TGCGCCAGCAGCTTGGCCGGGACAGGGAACCGCAATCAGCCCCAGCATTTT	few	TRBD1	TRBV5-1	TRBJ1-5
CASSERQAQYF	TGTGCCAGCAGTGAACGGCAGGCACAGTACTTC	.	.	TRBV6-1	TRBJ2-7
CASSPSGGYQETQYF	TGTGCCAGCAGTCCTAGCGGGGGGTACCAAGAGACCCAGTACTTC	many	TRBD2	TRBV12-3/TRBV12-4	TRBJ2-5
CASSFGQGGGYTF	TGTGCCAGCAGTTTTGGACAGGGGGGAGGCTACACCTTC	few	TRBD1	TRBV6-6	TRBJ1-2
CANLSGYSYEQYF	TGTGCCAACCTATCAGGGTACTCCTACGAGCAGTACTTC	few	.	TRBV4-2	TRBJ2-7
CASRPGQVTLDEQFF	TGTGCCAGCAGACCGGGACAGGTGACATTGGATGAGCAGTTCTTC	few	TRBD1	TRBV12-3/TRBV12-4	TRBJ2-1
CASSERPFYGYTF	TGTGCCAGCAGTGAAAGGCCGTTCTATGGCTACACCTTC	few	.	TRBV6-1	TRBJ1-2
CASSEGAIWGVNTEAFF	TGTGCCAGCAGCGAGGGGGCAATTTGGGGGGTGAACACTGAAGCTTTCTTT	.	TRBD1	TRBV5-5	TRBJ1-1
CASRGQNNSPLHF	TGTGCCAGCAGGGGACAAAATAATTCACCCCTCCACTTT	few	.	TRBV2	TRBJ1-6
CASRDREQPQHF	TGTGCCAGCAGAGACAGGGAACAGCCCCAGCATTTT	.	TRBD1	TRBV6-2/TRBV6-3	TRBJ1-5
CASSELGRAQGYEQYF	TGTGCCAGCAGTGAATTAGGCAGGGCCCAAGGGTACGAGCAGTACTTC	few	.	TRBV25-1	TRBJ2-7
CASQMDRDIHEQYF	TGTGCCAGCCAGATGGACAGGGATATACACGAGCAGTACTTC	.	TRBD1	TRBV2	TRBJ2-7
CASSLGDRGSNEQFF	TGTGCCAGCAGTTTAGGGGACAGGGGGTCGAATGAGCAGTTCTTC	few	TRBD1	TRBV12-3/TRBV12-4	TRBJ2-1
CASSLRQGLASAKNIQYF	TGTGCCAGCAGCTTGCGGCAGGGACTAGCGTCGGCCAAAAACATTCAGTACTTC	.	TRBD2	TRBV5-8	TRBJ2-4
CSAVTPSTDTQYF	TGCAGTGCCGTGACGCCGAGCACAGATACGCAGTATTTT	.	.	TRBV20-1	TRBJ2-3
CASRAEIATNYGYTF	TGTGCCAGCAGAGCCGAAATAGCTACTAACTATGGCTACACCTTC	few	.	TRBV6-5	TRBJ1-2
CASRAHRSEKLFF	TGTGCCAGCCGAGCTCATCGAAGTGAAAAACTGTTTTTT	.	.	TRBV6-5	TRBJ1-4
CASSDDRMQETQYF	TGTGCCAGCAGTGACGACAGAATGCAAGAGACCCAGTACTTC	.	.	TRBV2	TRBJ2-5
CASSLAGLSLSVF	TGTGCCAGCAGCCTGGCAGGACTATCGCTTTCAGTTTTC	.	.	TRBV7-8	TRBJ2-7
CASSLARGGDTEAFF	TGTGCCAGCAGCTTGGCCCGGGGGGGAGACACTGAAGCTTTCTTT	.	.	TRBV7-3	TRBJ1-1
CASSMRQGANEQFF	TGTGCCAGCAGCATGAGACAGGGGGCGAATGAGCAGTTCTTC	many	TRBD1	TRBV9	TRBJ2-1
CAWSSGMIRADTQYF	TGTGCCTGGAGTAGCGGGATGATTCGCGCAGATACGCAGTATTTT	few	TRBD2	TRBV30	TRBJ2-3
CASSRGDLAKNIQYF	TGCGCCAGCAGTCGAGGGGACCTAGCCAAAAACATTCAGTACTTC	few	.	TRBV4-1	TRBJ2-4
CASRSVAAPDTQYF	TGTGCCAGCAGGTCGGTAGCGGCCCCAGATACGCAGTATTTT	.	.	TRBV2	TRBJ2-3
CSARDQVRVIYNEQFF	TGCAGTGCTAGAGATCAGGTCAGGGTAATCTACAATGAGCAGTTCTTC	.	.	TRBV20-1	TRBJ2-1
CASSLASGAGTGELFF	TGTGCCAGCAGCTTAGCGTCGGGGGCTGGCACCGGGGAGCTGTTTTTT	.	.	TRBV7-2	TRBJ2-2
CASSQARGYEQYF	TGTGCCAGCAGCCAAGCTCGGGGGTACGAGCAGTACTTC	many	.	TRBV3-1	TRBJ2-7
CASSLSGGQPQHF	TGTGCCAGCAGCTTGTCAGGGGGTCAGCCCCAGCATTTT	.	TRBD1	TRBV7-6	TRBJ1-5
CSAPPRTDTQYF	TGCAGTGCTCCCCCCAGGACAGATACGCAGTATTTT	few	.	TRBV20-1	TRBJ2-3
CASSLGLAGFYEQYF	TGTGCCAGCAGTTTGGGACTAGCGGGCTTCTACGAGCAGTACTTC	.	TRBD2	TRBV12-3/TRBV12-4	TRBJ2-7
CASSRYDLYEQYF	TGTGCCAGCAGCCGTTATGATCTCTACGAGCAGTACTTC	once	.	TRBV11-1	TRBJ2-7
CASSYSGRGNTIYF	TGTGCCAGCAGTTACTCAGGCAGGGGAAACACCATATATTTT	.	.	TRBV6-6	TRBJ1-3
CASSNPRTEGAF	TGTGCCAGCAGTAATCCACGGACGGAAGGGGCTTTT	few	.	TRBV6-2/TRBV6-3	TRBJ1-4
CSAPTVYNEQFF	TGCAGTGCTCCCACAGTTTACAATGAGCAGTTCTTC	.	.	TRBV20-1	TRBJ2-1
CATSDGTAWEGEKLFF	TGTGCCACCAGTGATGGGACAGCGTGGGAAGGAGAAAAACTGTTTTTT	.	TRBD1	TRBV24-1	TRBJ1-4
CSARDARRTNYGYTF	TGCAGTGCTAGAGACGCTCGGAGGACGAACTATGGCTACACCTTC	.	.	TRBV20-1	TRBJ1-2
CASSLSGVSNQPQHF	TGTGCCAGCAGTTTATCCGGGGTCAGCAATCAGCCCCAGCATTTT	.	.	TRBV28	TRBJ1-5
CSARDRRNPNQPQHF	TGCAGTGCTAGAGATCGCAGAAATCCTAATCAGCCCCAGCATTTT	.	.	TRBV20-1	TRBJ1-5
CASVRSPGGDEQYF	TGTGCCAGCGTACGGTCTCCGGGCGGGGACGAGCAGTACTTC	.	.	TRBV7-9	TRBJ2-7
CASSYSHRGAEAFF	TGTGCCAGCAGTTACTCACACAGGGGGGCTGAAGCTTTCTTT	.	TRBD1	TRBV6-5	TRBJ1-1
CASSYSGGQASYEQYF	TGTGCCAGCAGTTACTCGGGCGGGCAGGCCTCCTACGAGCAGTACTTC	.	.	TRBV12-3/TRBV12-4	TRBJ2-7
CSDSSGVLNEQFF	TGCAGCGACTCTAGCGGGGTCCTAAATGAGCAGTTCTTC	few	TRBD2	TRBV29-1	TRBJ2-1
CASSLFGDTQYF	TGTGCCAGCAGCTTGTTTGGCGATACGCAGTATTTT	many	.	TRBV7-2	TRBJ2-3
CASSHGTHSMNTEAFF	TGTGCCAGCAGCCATGGGACACACTCAATGAACACTGAAGCTTTCTTT	.	.	TRBV11-3	TRBJ1-1
CASRETGGGEQYF	TGTGCCAGCAGGGAGACAGGGGGAGGAGAGCAGTACTTC	few	TRBD1	TRBV12-3/TRBV12-4	TRBJ2-7
CASSQDRSETQYF	TGTGCCAGCAGCCAAGATAGATCGGAGACCCAGTACTTC	few	.	TRBV4-2	TRBJ2-5
CATSDRGGSYNEQFF	TGTGCCACCAGTGACAGGGGAGGCTCCTACAATGAGCAGTTCTTC	few	.	TRBV24-1	TRBJ2-1
CSVFGTIKGYTF	TGCAGCGTTTTTGGAACGATTAAGGGCTACACCTTC	few	.	TRBV29-1	TRBJ1-2
CSASRNEAFF	TGCAGTGCTAGTCGGAATGAAGCTTTCTTT	many	.	TRBV20-1	TRBJ1-1
CASNCTGTAYEQYF	TGTGCCAGCAATTGCACCGGGACAGCCTACGAGCAGTACTTC	.	TRBD1	TRBV27	TRBJ2-7
CAWTGGTGANVLTF	TGTGCCTGGACAGGGGGCACTGGGGCCAACGTCCTGACTTTC	few	TRBD1	TRBV30	TRBJ2-6
CATSRAPVRDRGNEKLFF	TGTGCCACCAGCAGAGCCCCGGTTCGTGACAGGGGTAATGAAAAACTGTTTTTT	few	TRBD1	TRBV15	TRBJ1-4
CASRSTGTYTYGYTF	TGTGCCAGCAGATCGACCGGGACCTATACCTATGGCTACACCTTC	.	.	TRBV6-1	TRBJ1-2
CASSSGHSVQPQHF	TGTGCCAGCAGCTCCGGGCACTCTGTGCAGCCCCAGCATTTT	.	.	TRBV7-2	TRBJ1-5
CASSAQISGNTIYF	TGTGCCAGCAGCGCGCAGATCTCTGGAAACACCATATATTTT	.	.	TRBV6-5	TRBJ1-3
CASSQDLQTSGRNIGSGELFF	TGCGCCAGCAGCCAAGACCTGCAGACTAGCGGGAGGAATATAGGCTCCGGGGAGCTGTTTTTT	.	TRBD2	TRBV4-3	TRBJ2-2
CAIKGGDQPQHF	TGTGCCATCAAAGGTGGCGATCAGCCCCAGCATTTT	.	.	TRBV10-3	TRBJ1-5
CASSLHEQFF	TGTGCCAGCAGCTTACATGAGCAGTTCTTC	few	.	TRBV7-9	TRBJ2-1
CASSYSVNTEAFF	TGTGCCAGCAGTTACAGCGTGAACACTGAAGCTTTCTTT	.	.	TRBV6-5	TRBJ1-1